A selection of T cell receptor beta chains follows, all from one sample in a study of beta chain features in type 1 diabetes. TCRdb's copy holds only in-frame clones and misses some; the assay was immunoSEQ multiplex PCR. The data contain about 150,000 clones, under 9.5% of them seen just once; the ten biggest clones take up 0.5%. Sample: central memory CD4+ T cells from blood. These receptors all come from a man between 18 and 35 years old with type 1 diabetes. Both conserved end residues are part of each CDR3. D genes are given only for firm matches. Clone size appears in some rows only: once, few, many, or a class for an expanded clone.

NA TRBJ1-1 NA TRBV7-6 TGTGCCAGCAGCCATCTTTGGGAGACTGAAGCTTTCTTT CASSHLWETEAFF
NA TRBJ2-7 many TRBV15 TGTGCCACCAGCAGTGGACTAGGGGGCTACGAGCAGTACTTC CATSSGLGGYEQYF
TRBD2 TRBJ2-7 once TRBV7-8 TGTGCCAGCAGCTCCTCAGCGGGAGGTTTTCCCTCCTACGAGCAGTACTTC CASSSSAGGFPSYEQYF
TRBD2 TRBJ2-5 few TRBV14 TGTGCCAGCAGCCAACCGGGGGGAGAGACCCAGTACTTC CASSQPGGETQYF
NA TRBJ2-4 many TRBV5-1 TGCGCCAGCAGCTTGGATTCAGGCACCAAAATCATTCAGTACTTC CASSLDSGTKIIQYF
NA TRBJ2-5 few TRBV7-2 TGTGCCAGCAGCTCCTGGGGGGGCCGACAAGAGACCCAGTACTTC CASSSWGGRQETQYF
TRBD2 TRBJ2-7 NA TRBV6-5 TGTGCCAGCAGCCAACTAGCGGGGGGGCATCACGAGCAGTACTTC CASSQLAGGHHEQYF
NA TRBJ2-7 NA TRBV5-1 TGCGCCAGCAGCTTCGAGGGCTACGAGCAGTACTTC CASSFEGYEQYF
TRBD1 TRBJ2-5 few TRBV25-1 TGTGCCAGCAGTGGGGAACCGGACAGGTGGAGAGAGACCCAGTACTTC CASSGEPDRWRETQYF
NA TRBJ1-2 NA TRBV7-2 TGCGCCAGCAGCATGATGGGCGGAGGGTACTATGGCTACACCTTC CASSMMGGGYYGYTF
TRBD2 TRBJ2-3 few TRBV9 TGTGCCAGCAGCGTGGTAGGGACTAGCGCAGATACGCAGTATTTT CASSVVGTSADTQYF
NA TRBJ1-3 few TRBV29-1 TGCAGCGGACAGGCCAGCACCCCTGGAAACACCATATATTTT CSGQASTPGNTIYF
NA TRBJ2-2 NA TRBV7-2 TGTGCCAGCAGCTTATTTCTGAGCGGCTCCGGGGAGCTGTTTTTT CASSLFLSGSGELFF
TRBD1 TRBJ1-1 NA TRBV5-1 TGCGCCAGCAGCCGGCAGGGGGGCACTGAAGCTTTCTTT CASSRQGGTEAFF
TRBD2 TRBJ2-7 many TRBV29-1 TGCAGCGGGGACGATGAGGGAGGGGAGCAGTACTTC CSGDDEGGEQYF
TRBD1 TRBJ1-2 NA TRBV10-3 TGTGCCATCAGTAAGACAGGGGGCGAGAATGGCTACACCTTC CAISKTGGENGYTF
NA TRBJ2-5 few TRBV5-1 TGCGCCAGCAGCCCGGGGGAAGTACCCCAAGAGACCCAGTACTTC CASSPGEVPQETQYF
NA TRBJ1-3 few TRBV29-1 TGCAGCGTTACCACGCAGTCAAGGGGCACCATATATTTT CSVTTQSRGTIYF
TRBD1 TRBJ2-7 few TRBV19 TGTGCCAGTACCGCGGACAGGACCCCCTACGAGCAGTACTTC CASTADRTPYEQYF
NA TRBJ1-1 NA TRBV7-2 TGTGCCAGCAGCCGGGGCAGGGGCACTGAAGCTTTCTTT CASSRGRGTEAFF
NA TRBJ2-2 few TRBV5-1 TGCGCCAGCAGCGCGGACAACCAGAACACCGGGGAGCTGTTTTTT CASSADNQNTGELFF
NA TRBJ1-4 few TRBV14 TGTGCCAGCAGCCTACGGGGAAATGAAAAACTGTTTTTT CASSLRGNEKLFF
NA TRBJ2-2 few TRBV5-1 TGCGCCAGCAGCTTGGAACAGGTTCGGACCGGGGAGCTGTTTTTT CASSLEQVRTGELFF
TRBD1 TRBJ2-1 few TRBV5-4 TGTGCCAGCAGCTTGCGGACAGGGGTCTACAATGAGCAGTTCTTC CASSLRTGVYNEQFF
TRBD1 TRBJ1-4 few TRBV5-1 TGCGCCAGCAGCTCGGGACAGGGAGATGAAAAACTGTTTTTT CASSSGQGDEKLFF
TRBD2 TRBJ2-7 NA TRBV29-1 TGCAGCGTTGCTGAAGGCAGGGGGGCGGGAGGGTGGTACGAGCAGTACTTC CSVAEGRGAGGWYEQYF
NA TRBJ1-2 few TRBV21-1 TGTGCCAGGGGACAGCCCTCCTATGGCTACACCTTC CARGQPSYGYTF
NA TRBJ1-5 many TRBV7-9 TGTGCCAGCAGCTTGGCCAATCAGCCCCAGCATTTT CASSLANQPQHF
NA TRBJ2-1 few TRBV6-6 TGTGCCAGCAGTTACGGGGGCAGGGCTAATGAGCAGTTCTTC CASSYGGRANEQFF
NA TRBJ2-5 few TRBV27 TGTGCCAGCAGACTAACGTACATGGAGACCCAGTACTTC CASRLTYMETQYF
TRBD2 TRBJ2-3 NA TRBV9 TGTGCCAGCAGCGTACGAGATGGACTAGCAGATACGCAGTATTTT CASSVRDGLADTQYF
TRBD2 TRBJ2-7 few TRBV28 TGTGCCAGCAGTTTCGGGGGGTGGTTCGAGCAGTACTTC CASSFGGWFEQYF
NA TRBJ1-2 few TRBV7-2 TGTGCCAGCAGCTCATCCGAAACAGGAGGCTACACCTTC CASSSSETGGYTF
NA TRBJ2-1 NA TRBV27 TGTGCCAGCAGTCCGGTTCTCCCTGGTGAGCAGTTCTTC CASSPVLPGEQFF
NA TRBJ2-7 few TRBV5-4 TGTGCCAGCAGCTTGTCCGGCGGAGTGTACGAGCAGTACTTC CASSLSGGVYEQYF
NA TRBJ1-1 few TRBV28 TGTGCCAGCAGTTTTACAGGCGGTGGCACTGAAGCTTTCTTT CASSFTGGGTEAFF
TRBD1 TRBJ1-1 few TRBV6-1 TGTGCCAGCAGTGATTATTCAGGGGGAACTTTCTTT CASSDYSGGTFF
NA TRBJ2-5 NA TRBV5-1 TGCGCCAGCAGCTTTGATACAGGGTCGGAAAGGACCCAGTACTTC CASSFDTGSERTQYF
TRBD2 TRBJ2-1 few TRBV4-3 TGCGCCAGCAGCCGTGGGACTAGCGGGGATTACTACAATGAGCAGTTCTTC CASSRGTSGDYYNEQFF
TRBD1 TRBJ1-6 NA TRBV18 TGTGCCAGCTCTGGACAGGGCTCGTCACCCCTCCACTTT CASSGQGSSPLHF
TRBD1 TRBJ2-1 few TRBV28 TGTGCCAGCAGTGGTGGCGGGACAGGGGACGACAATGAGCAGTTCTTC CASSGGGTGDDNEQFF
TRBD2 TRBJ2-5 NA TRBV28 TGTGCCAGCAGTGATAGCGGGAGTCCAGAGACCCAGTACTTC CASSDSGSPETQYF
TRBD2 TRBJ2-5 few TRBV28 TGTGCCAGCAGGGGGGGAGGGAAGACCCAGTACTTC CASRGGGKTQYF
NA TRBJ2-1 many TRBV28 TGTGCCAGCAGTTTGGCCGCGGATGAGCAGTTCTTC CASSLAADEQFF
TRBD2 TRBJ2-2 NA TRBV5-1 TGCGCCAGCAGCTTGACTAGCGGAAACACCGGGGAGCTGTTTTTT CASSLTSGNTGELFF